This T cell receptor beta chain is from a study of blood T cell repertoires in COVID-19. Study at large: COVID-19 samples from acute and convalescent phases originated in the United States, Italy and Spain. The cDNA or gDNA used as material had been derived from T cells, B-cell-depleted T cells, or PBMCs.

Authors' analysis steps: Reference gene primer amplification in the assay estimated nucleated cell counts. Measured with immunoSEQ multiplex PCR; TCRdb has only the in-frame clones, and not every one. V, J and clone size are taken as reported in that table, and D and trimming were inferred from the DNA itself. There are 150,000 to 200,000 clones in the sample; about 86% occur only once, and roughly 8.6% lies in the top ten. The CDR3 is made up of 14 amino acids. The J segment lost 1 base and the V segment lost 7 bases, leaving 3 bases of the junction unmatched. CDR1 is SNHLY, CDR2 FYNNEI, per germline.

The TCR was taken from a man aged 55 to 70 with acute or convalescent COVID-19. This chain uses TRBV2 with TRBJ2-2, with TRBD1 matching 7 bases. Sequences were obtained from peripheral blood. CDR3 protein: CASKDRENTGELFF. CDR3 bases: TGTGCCAGCAAAGACAGGGAGAACACCGGGGAGCTGTTTTTT.